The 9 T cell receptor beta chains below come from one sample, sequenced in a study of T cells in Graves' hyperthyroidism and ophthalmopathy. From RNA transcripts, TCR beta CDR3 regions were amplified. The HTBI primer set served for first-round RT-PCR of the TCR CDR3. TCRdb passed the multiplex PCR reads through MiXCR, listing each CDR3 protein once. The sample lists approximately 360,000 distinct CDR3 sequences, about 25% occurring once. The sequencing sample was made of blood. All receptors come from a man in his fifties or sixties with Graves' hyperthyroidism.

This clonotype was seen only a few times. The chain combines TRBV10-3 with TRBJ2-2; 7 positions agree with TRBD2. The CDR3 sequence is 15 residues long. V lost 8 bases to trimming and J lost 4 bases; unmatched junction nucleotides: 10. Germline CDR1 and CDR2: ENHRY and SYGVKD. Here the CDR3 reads CAIFAGVVGTGELFF. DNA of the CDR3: TGTGCCATCTTCGCGGGAGTCGTCGGCACCGGGGAGCTGTTTTTT.

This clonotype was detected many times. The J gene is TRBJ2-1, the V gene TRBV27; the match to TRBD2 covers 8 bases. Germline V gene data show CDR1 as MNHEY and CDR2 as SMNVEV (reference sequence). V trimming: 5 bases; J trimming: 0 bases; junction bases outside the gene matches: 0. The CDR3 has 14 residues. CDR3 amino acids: CASSSGSSYNEQFF. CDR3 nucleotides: TGTGCCAGCAGTAGCGGGAGCTCCTACAATGAGCAGTTCTTC.

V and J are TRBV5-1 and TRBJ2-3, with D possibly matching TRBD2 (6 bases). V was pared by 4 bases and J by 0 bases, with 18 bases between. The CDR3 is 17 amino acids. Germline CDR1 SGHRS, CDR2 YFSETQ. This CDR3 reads CASSPSLGGISTDTQYF. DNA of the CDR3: TGCGCCAGCAGCCCCTCGTTGGGCGGGATAAGCACAGATACGCAGTATTTT.

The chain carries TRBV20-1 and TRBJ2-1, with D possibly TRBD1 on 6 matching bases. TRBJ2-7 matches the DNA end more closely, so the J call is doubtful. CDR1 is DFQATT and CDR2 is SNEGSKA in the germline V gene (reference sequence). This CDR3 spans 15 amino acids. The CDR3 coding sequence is TGCAGTGCTCAACAGACAGGCATCTCCTACAATGAGCAGTACTTC. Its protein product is CSAQQTGISYNEQYF.

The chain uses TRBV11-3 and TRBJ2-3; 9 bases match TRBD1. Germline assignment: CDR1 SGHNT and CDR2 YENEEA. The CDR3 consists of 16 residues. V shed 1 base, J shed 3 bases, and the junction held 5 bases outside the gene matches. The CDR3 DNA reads TGTGCCAGCAGCTTAGGGGACAGGGTTCGGACAGATACGCAGTATTTT. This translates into CASSLGDRVRTDTQYF. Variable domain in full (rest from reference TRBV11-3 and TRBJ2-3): EAGVVQSPRYKIIEKKQPVAFWCNPISGHNTLYWYLQNLGQGPELLIRYENEEAVDDSQLPKDRFSAERLKGVDSTLKIQPAELGDSAVYLCASSLGDRVRTDTQYFGPGTRLTVL.

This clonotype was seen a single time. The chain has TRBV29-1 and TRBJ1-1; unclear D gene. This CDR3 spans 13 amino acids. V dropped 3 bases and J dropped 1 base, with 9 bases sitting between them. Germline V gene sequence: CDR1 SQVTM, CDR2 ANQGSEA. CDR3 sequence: CSVEDGRNTEAFF. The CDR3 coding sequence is TGCAGCGTTGAGGACGGCAGGAACACTGAAGCTTTCTTT.

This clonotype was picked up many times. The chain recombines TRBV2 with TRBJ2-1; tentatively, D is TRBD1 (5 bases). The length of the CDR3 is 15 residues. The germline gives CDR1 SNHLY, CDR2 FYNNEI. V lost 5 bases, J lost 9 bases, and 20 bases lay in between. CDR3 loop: CASSIRGVGEVEQFF. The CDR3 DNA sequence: TGTGCCAGCAGTATAAGGGGTGTAGGAGAGGTTGAGCAGTTCTTC.

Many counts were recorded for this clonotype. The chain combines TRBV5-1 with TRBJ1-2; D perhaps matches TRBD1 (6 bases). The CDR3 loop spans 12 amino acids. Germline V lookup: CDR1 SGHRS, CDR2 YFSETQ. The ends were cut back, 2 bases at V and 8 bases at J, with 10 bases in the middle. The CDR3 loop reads CASSFTGFGYTF. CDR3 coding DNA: TGCGCCAGCAGCTTCACAGGGTTCGGCTACACCTTC.

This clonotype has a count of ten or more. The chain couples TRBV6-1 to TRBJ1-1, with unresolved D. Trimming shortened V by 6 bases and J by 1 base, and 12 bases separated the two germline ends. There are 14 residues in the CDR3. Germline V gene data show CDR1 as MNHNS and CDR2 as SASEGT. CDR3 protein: CASSPLGGNTEAFF. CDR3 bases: TGTGCCAGCAGCCCACTGGGCGGGAACACTGAAGCTTTCTTT.